A single sample is the source of the 23 T cell receptor beta chains below, sequenced in a study of cytomegalovirus exposure and HLA in healthy donors. 13 Jbeta primers and 60 Vbeta primers were used for the PCR. Produced via immunoSEQ multiplex PCR; TCRdb's table is partial and in-frame only. The profile shows over 65,000 clones, 70% to 85% of them singletons. The sequencing input was PBMCs. The receptors shown here come from a man in his 60s in good health and CMV-seropositive.

This clone showed up just a few times. The V call is TRBV6-1, the J call TRBJ1-1, with a weak D call TRBD1 (5 bases). The germline gives CDR1 MNHNS, CDR2 SASEGT. V lost 4 bases and J lost 3, with 12 bases in between. The CDR3 loop spans 14 amino acids. CDR3 region: CASSVTGGDTEAFF. CDR3 DNA: TGTGCCAGCAGTGTAACAGGTGGGGACACTGAAGCTTTCTTT.

With respect to this clone: The junction shows a germline mismatch at one end, possibly a read error. The chain couples TRBV11-2 to TRBJ2-7, with 8 nucleotides matching TRBD2. Germline CDR1 SGHAT, CDR2 FQNNGV. The CDR3 totals 13 residues. CDR3: CASSLDGPGLEDF. In nucleotides, the CDR3 is TGTGCCAGCAGCTTAGATGGGCCGGGACTAGAAGACTTC. Variable domain in full (rest from reference TRBV11-2 and TRBJ2-7): EAGVAQSPRYKIIEKRQSVAFWCNPISGHATLYWYQQILGQGPKLLIQFQNNGVVDDSQLPKDRFSAERLKGVDSTLKIQPAKLEDSAVYLCASSLDGPGLEDFGPGTRLTVT.

This sequence joins TRBV7-9 and TRBJ2-7; D possibly corresponds to TRBD1 (5 bases). Per germline, CDR1 SEHNR and CDR2 FQNEAQ (reference sequence). V shed 3 bases and J shed 4 bases, with 7 bases lying between them. This CDR3 has 12 residues. Here the CDR3 reads CASSLTAYEQYF. For the CDR3, the DNA is TGTGCCAGCAGCTTGACAGCATACGAGCAGTACTTC.

The chain joins TRBV5-1 to TRBJ2-7; 7 bases fit TRBD2. In germline, CDR1 is SGHRS, CDR2 YFSETQ. CDR3 size: 14 residues. Trimming took 4 bases from V and 5 from J; bases not matched to a gene: 9. CDR3 in amino acids: CASSKYGSGDEQYF. The CDR3 DNA follows: TGCGCCAGCAGCAAATACGGAAGCGGGGACGAGCAGTACTTC.

The chain combines TRBV9 with TRBJ1-1; D not resolved. The germline V and J ends were trimmed by 4 bases and 1 base, with 14 bases remaining between them. This CDR3 has 15 amino acids. Germline loops: CDR1 SGDLS, CDR2 YYNGEE. The CDR3, as DNA: TGTGCCAGCAGCCCATCCGTCACGGGGAACACTGAAGCTTTCTTT. Amino acids: CASSPSVTGNTEAFF.

This clone was counted a few times. This chain links TRBV11-1 with TRBJ1-2; 7 nucleotides match TRBD1. The CDR3 is 12 residues long. The trim removed 5 bases at V and 8 bases at J, leaving 5 bases unmatched. The germline V gene encodes CDR1 SGHAT and CDR2 FQDESV (reference sequence). CDR3 sequence: CASSHNRGGYTF. The CDR3 nucleotides are TGTGCCAGCAGCCATAACAGGGGAGGCTACACCTTC.

This clone occurred once. The rearrangement joins TRBV6-5 to TRBJ1-5, with D possibly being TRBD1 (6 bases). Germline CDR1 MNHEY, CDR2 SVGAGI. V dropped 4 bases and J dropped 7 bases, with 11 bases sitting between them. The CDR3 loop spans 13 amino acids. The CDR3 is CASSWGPGQPQHF. DNA of the CDR3: TGTGCCAGCAGTTGGGGGCCAGGGCAGCCCCAGCATTTT.

The V and J genes are TRBV14 and TRBJ2-5; 16 bases fit TRBD2. The ends lost 3 bases at V and 5 bases at J; junction bases unmatched: 6. This CDR3 region has 17 residues. Germline CDR1 SGHDN, CDR2 FVKESK. The CDR3 DNA reads as TGTGCCAGCAGCCACGGGACTAGCGGGGGGGCCGGGGAGACCCAGTACTTC. Residues: CASSHGTSGGAGETQYF. The whole variable domain, remainder taken from reference TRBV14 and TRBJ2-5, is EAGVTQFPSHSVIEKGQTVTLRCDPISGHDNLYWYRRVMGKEIKFLLHFVKESKQDESGMPNNRFLAERTGGTYSTLKVQPAELEDSGVYFCASSHGTSGGAGETQYFGPGTRLLVL.

J is TRBJ2-1 and V is TRBV11-3; D possibly corresponds to TRBD2 (7 bases). V shed 4 bases and J shed 10 bases, with 26 bases lying between them. Germline V lookup: CDR1 SGHNT, CDR2 YENEEA. The length of the CDR3 is 17 residues. In DNA, the CDR3 is TGTGCCAGCAGCTCCCGGGGGGCGTCCACCCAAGAGGGCGAGCAGTTCTTC. The encoded protein is CASSSRGASTQEGEQFF.

This clone turned up a few times. V gene TRBV5-4 combines with J gene TRBJ2-2; D is possibly TRBD1 (6 bases). The CDR3 loop spans 14 amino acids. The ends were cut back, 3 bases at V and 6 bases at J, with 12 bases in the middle. The V gene's germline CDR1 is SGHNT and CDR2 YYREEE (reference sequence). The CDR3 coding sequence is TGTGCCAGCAGCTCTCGACAGGTCCCCGGGGAGCTGTTTTTT. Protein product: CASSSRQVPGELFF.

This clone was recorded a few times. The chain combines TRBV6-5 with TRBJ2-3; D possibly corresponds to TRBD2 (6 bases). Germline CDR1 is MNHEY and CDR2 is SVGAGI. The CDR3 covers 13 residues. V was clipped by 6 bases and J by 3 bases, with 10 bases between them. CDR3 residues: CASREGGTDTQYF. CDR3 DNA: TGTGCCAGCAGGGAGGGCGGGACAGATACGCAGTATTTT.

The V call is TRBV5-1, the J call TRBJ2-1, with TRBD1 matching over 8 bases. Germline V gene sequence: CDR1 SGHRS, CDR2 YFSETQ. The CDR3 totals 15 residues. Losses at the gene ends were 2 bases for V and 4 bases for J; bases not matched to a gene: 5. The CDR3 nucleotides are TGCGCCAGCAGCTTTCGACAGGGGAATTACAATGAGCAGTTCTTC. Translation gives CASSFRQGNYNEQFF.

This clone was counted only a few times. V gene TRBV7-8 combines with J gene TRBJ1-2, with TRBD1 identical over 7 bases. Looked up from germline, CDR1 is SGHVS and CDR2 is FQNEAQ. This CDR3 comprises 13 residues. The J segment lost 7 bases and the V segment lost 5 bases, leaving 7 bases of the junction unmatched. In nucleotides, the CDR3 is TGTGCCAGCAGCGACAGGGTTGGGGGTGGCTACACCTTC. Translation gives CASSDRVGGGYTF.

The chain joins TRBV10-3 to TRBJ2-3; 8 bases fit TRBD2. The J segment lost 2 bases and the V segment lost 8 bases, leaving 15 bases of the junction unmatched. This CDR3 is built from 17 residues. CDR1 ENHRY and CDR2 SYGVKD come from the germline V gene. Here the CDR3 DNA reads TGTGCCATCTCAACCTCGCTTAGCGGGAACCCCACAGATACGCAGTATTTT. It yields the protein CAISTSLSGNPTDTQYF.

The CDR3 DNA follows: TGTGCCAGCAGTACCCGGGTTGATCGTCAGCCCCAGCATTTT. Encoded protein: CASSTRVDRQPQHF. The chain joins TRBV6-5 to TRBJ1-5; D unclear. Trimming removed 5 bases at V and 6 bases at J, with 14 bases between. CDR1 and CDR2 from the germline V gene are MNHEY and SVGAGI. The CDR3 is made up of 14 amino acids.

The chain has TRBV9 and TRBJ1-2, with 9 nucleotides matching TRBD1. The CDR3 covers 17 residues. Losses at the gene ends were 4 bases for V and 8 bases for J; bases not matched to a gene: 18. Looked up from germline, CDR1 is SGDLS and CDR2 is YYNGEE. The DNA for the CDR3 is TGTGCCAGCAGCCCGCTAGGGACAGGGCGGGTTCCGGGGGGCTACACCTTC. This translates into CASSPLGTGRVPGGYTF.

V gene TRBV6-5 combines with J gene TRBJ1-5, with 8 bases identical to TRBD1. The germline V gene has CDR1 MNHEY and CDR2 SVGAGI. The ends lost 5 bases at V and 5 bases at J; junction bases unmatched: 5. This CDR3 is 14 amino acids long. The CDR3 is CASSIRGRDQPQHF. DNA of the CDR3: TGTGCCAGCAGTATCAGGGGGCGAGATCAGCCCCAGCATTTT.

The J gene is TRBJ1-1, the V gene TRBV5-8; D gene ambiguous. Germline lookup yields CDR1 SGHTS and CDR2 YDEGEE. V was pared by 1 base and J by 0 bases, with 7 bases between. The CDR3 spans 14 residues. This CDR3 is CASSLSIVNTEAFF. For the CDR3, the DNA is TGTGCCAGCAGCTTGTCCATTGTGAACACTGAAGCTTTCTTT.

The V gene is TRBV6-1, the J gene TRBJ1-1; weak D call: TRBD1 (5 bases). Between the trimmed V and J ends, which lost 6 bases and 9 bases, there was a span of 23 bases. The CDR3 is made up of 15 amino acids. CDR1 is MNHNS and CDR2 is SASEGT in the germline V gene. The CDR3 DNA reads TGTGCCAGCAGGATCCAAACCCTCGGAACAGGCAAAGCTTTCTTT. Translated, it gives CASRIQTLGTGKAFF.

This clone occurred once. For the CDR3, the DNA is TGTGCCAGCAGCGAGGGACAGGGTAATGAAAAACTGTTTTTT. Protein: CASSEGQGNEKLFF. The gene calls are TRBV7-9 and TRBJ1-4; 9 bases line up with TRBD1. Germline V gene lookup returns CDR1 SEHNR and CDR2 FQNEAQ (reference sequence). Trimming took 5 bases from V and 4 from J; bases not matched to a gene: 2. This CDR3 is 14 amino acids long.

The CDR3 DNA sequence: TGTGCCAGTGGGGACAGAGTGAGCAATCAGCCCCAGCATTTT. It yields the protein CASGDRVSNQPQHF. The chain links TRBV6-5 to TRBJ1-5, with 7 bases aligning to TRBD1. Trimming cost V 9 bases and J 1 base; bases outside gene matches: 6. CDR3 length equals 14 residues. Looked up from germline, CDR1 is MNHEY and CDR2 is SVGAGI.

The chain has TRBV10-3 and TRBJ2-7; 11 nucleotides agree with TRBD1. CDR3 length: 14 amino acids. Per germline, CDR1 ENHRY and CDR2 SYGVKD. V was pared by 2 bases and J by 6 bases, with 3 bases of the junction left unmatched. The CDR3 sequence: CAISEPGTGGEQYF. CDR3 nucleotides: TGTGCCATCAGTGAGCCTGGGACAGGGGGCGAGCAGTACTTC.

This chain links TRBV5-1 with TRBJ2-7; D is unresolved. CDR3 length: 15 amino acids. Trimming removed 0 bases from V and 3 bases from J, with 13 bases in between. Germline V gene lookup returns CDR1 SGHRS and CDR2 YFSETQ. CDR3: CASSLDRDDHYEQYF. DNA of the CDR3: TGCGCCAGCAGCTTGGACAGAGACGACCACTACGAGCAGTACTTC.